The present entry profiles one T cell receptor (beta chain) with its context. This sample is drawn from a study of blood T cell repertoires in COVID-19. Sequencing used immunoSEQ multiplex PCR; TCRdb keeps in-frame clones, though not all of them. The table lists around 150,000 clones, approximately 80% of them singletons. The receptor comes from a man aged 50 to 60 who had recovered from COVID-19. The sequencing input was PBMCs or T cells enriched from blood (not recorded which).

The CDR3 spells CASRGTSGGHEQFF. In nucleotides, the CDR3 is TGTGCCAGCAGGGGGACTAGCGGGGGTCATGAGCAGTTCTTC. The chain carries TRBV2 and TRBJ2-1; 14 nucleotides line up with TRBD2. V dropped 6 bases and J dropped 8; count of bases not matched to a gene: 3. This CDR3 contains 14 residues. CDR1 is SNHLY, CDR2 FYNNEI, per germline.